The 18 T cell receptor beta chains in this list originate from one sample, sequenced in a study of cytomegalovirus exposure and HLA in healthy donors. With 60 Vbeta and 13 Jbeta primers, the PCR was carried out. The repertoire was sequenced with immunoSEQ multiplex PCR; TCRdb's copy has only in-frame clones and lacks some. Found here are over 140,000 clones, around 82% of them singletons; the top ten hold about 2.2%. Sequencing was performed on PBMCs. These receptor sequences come from a man over 45 in good health and CMV-seronegative.

The count of this clone is one. This sample also contains other DNA sequences that code for the same CDR3. The rearrangement uses TRBV7-9 and TRBJ2-7; no definite D call. Germline values: CDR1 SEHNR, CDR2 FQNEAQ (reference sequence). Trimming stripped 5 bases from V and 4 bases from J, with 6 bases between. This CDR3 is built from 11 residues. The CDR3: CASSPSYEQYF. The CDR3, as DNA: TGTGCCAGCAGCCCGAGTTACGAGCAGTACTTC.

In its sample, this clone was seen a few times. The chain has TRBV7-3 and TRBJ2-3; TRBD2 matches at 9 bases. The CDR3 runs to 16 residues. Germline CDR1 is SGHTA and CDR2 is FQGTGA. V lost 0 bases, J lost 2 bases, and 3 bases stayed unmatched. The DNA for the CDR3 is TGTGCCAGCAGCTTAACTAGCGGGGGATACACAGATACGCAGTATTTT. Its translation is CASSLTSGGYTDTQYF.

The chain links TRBV7-9 to TRBJ1-3; 8 bases agree with TRBD1. The CDR3 extends over 16 amino acids. Trimming removed 5 bases from V and 4 bases from J; junction bases left unmatched: 10. Germline CDR1 and CDR2: SEHNR and FQNEAQ (reference sequence). CDR3 amino acids: CASSLPGGTGGNTIYF. CDR3 bases: TGTGCCAGCAGCCTGCCTGGCGGGACAGGCGGAAACACCATATATTTT.

The rearrangement links TRBV28 to TRBJ1-1; D perhaps matches TRBD1 (5 bases). CDR3 size: 15 residues. With 3 bases removed from V and 2 bases from J, the gap between germline ends came to 13 bases. The germline V gene has CDR1 MDHEN and CDR2 SYDVKM. The CDR3 region is CASSFAQGHNTEAFF. The CDR3, as DNA: TGTGCCAGCAGTTTTGCTCAGGGTCACAACACTGAAGCTTTCTTT.

This sequence joins TRBV6-7 and TRBJ1-1; D is uncertain. TRBV6-7 is given ORF status, its function remaining uncertain. Trimming took 5 bases from V and 2 from J, leaving 9 bases between them. The CDR3 runs to 13 residues. CDR3 loop: CASSQPINTEAFF. In nucleotides, the CDR3 is TGTGCCAGCAGTCAACCTATCAACACTGAAGCTTTCTTT.

A word on this clone: Other DNA sequences in this sample translate to the same CDR3. The chain couples TRBV7-2 to TRBJ1-3; D possibly corresponds to TRBD1 (5 bases). With 5 bases removed from V and 0 bases from J, the gap between germline ends came to 8 bases. CDR3 length equals 14 residues. CDR1 is SGHTA, CDR2 FQGNSA, per germline. CDR3 in DNA: TGTGCCAGCAGCCTCGACAGCTCTGGAAACACCATATATTTT. It yields the protein CASSLDSSGNTIYF. The full variable domain, with the rest looked up from reference TRBV7-2 and TRBJ1-3, is GAGVSQSPSNKVTEKGKDVELRCDPISGHTALYWYRQSLGQGLEFLIYFQGNSAPDKSGLPSDRFSAERTGGSVSTLTIQRTQQEDSAVYLCASSLDSSGNTIYFGEGSWLTVV.

As regards this clone: Other DNA variants within this sample encode the same CDR3. J is TRBJ1-2 and V is TRBV6-5; TRBD1 matches at 8 bases. V trimming: 6 bases; J trimming: 4 bases; junction bases outside the gene matches: 4. Germline CDR1 is MNHEY and CDR2 is SVGAGI. CDR3 length equals 13 residues. DNA for the CDR3: TGTGCCAGCAGACAAACAGGGGGCTATGGCTACACCTTC. Its protein product is CASRQTGGYGYTF.

The rearrangement links TRBV5-1 to TRBJ2-6; 8 positions agree with TRBD1. This CDR3 spans 17 amino acids. With 4 bases clipped from V and 2 bases from J, the junction kept 8 bases outside the gene matches. Per germline, CDR1 SGHRS and CDR2 YFSETQ. The CDR3 spells CASSPGTGLAGANVLTF. CDR3 DNA: TGCGCCAGCAGCCCTGGGACAGGACTGGCTGGGGCCAACGTCCTGACTTTC.

On this clone itself: Other DNA sequences in this sample translate to the same CDR3. V gene TRBV6-1 combines with J gene TRBJ1-5; 10 nucleotides agree with TRBD1. Germline lookup yields CDR1 MNHNS and CDR2 SASEGT. The CDR3 covers 14 residues. With 2 bases clipped from V and 7 bases from J, the junction kept 2 bases outside the gene matches. The CDR3 sequence: CASSETGQGQPQHF. CDR3 in DNA: TGTGCCAGCAGTGAAACGGGACAGGGGCAGCCCCAGCATTTT.

This clone was counted a few times. The chain combines TRBV9 with TRBJ1-3; 7 bases line up with TRBD1. The CDR3 spans 16 residues. The trim removed 4 bases at V and 0 bases at J, leaving 7 bases unmatched. Germline V gene sequence: CDR1 SGDLS, CDR2 YYNGEE. In DNA, the CDR3 is TGTGCCAGCAGCTTGTCAACAGGGGACTCTGGAAACACCATATATTTT. This codes for CASSLSTGDSGNTIYF.

The V and J genes are TRBV6-6 and TRBJ2-2; a possible D gene is TRBD2 (5 bases). Germline V CDR1 and CDR2: MNHNY, SVGAGI (reference sequence). The CDR3 contains 14 residues. The V end lost 4 bases, the J end lost 6 bases, and 12 bases lay between the germline ends. CDR3 in DNA: TGTGCCAGCAGTTTCTTAAAGGGAGCCGGGGAGCTGTTTTTT. Protein product: CASSFLKGAGELFF.

The DNA for the CDR3 is TGTGCCAGTACCCCACGGACAGGGAGGATCCAGTACTTC. This codes for CASTPRTGRIQYF. The chain recombines TRBV19 with TRBJ2-5; TRBD1 aligns across 8 bases. This CDR3 has 13 residues. Germline CDR1 is LNHDA and CDR2 is SQIVND (reference sequence). V dropped 7 bases and J dropped 10; count of bases not matched to a gene: 11.

The chain combines TRBV5-1 with TRBJ2-2; 7 bases line up with TRBD1. The CDR3 has 16 amino acids. Per germline, CDR1 SGHRS and CDR2 YFSETQ. The trim removed 0 bases at V and 5 bases at J, leaving 7 bases unmatched. The DNA for the CDR3 is TGCGCCAGCAGCTTGGTTATAGGGGGCGCAACCGGGGAGCTGTTTTTT. This encodes CASSLVIGGATGELFF.

This chain links TRBV27 with TRBJ1-2; D not resolved. The CDR3 spans 12 residues. Trimming removed 6 bases from V and 4 bases from J, with 9 bases in between. Germline CDR1 and CDR2: MNHEY and SMNVEV (reference sequence). The CDR3 region is CASRIGRYGYTF. For the CDR3, the DNA is TGTGCCAGCAGGATTGGCCGCTATGGCTACACCTTC.

This clone appeared a few times. The chain couples TRBV6-1 to TRBJ2-2; TRBD2 matches 8 bases. Germline trimming cut 6 bases from V and 0 bases from J; bases unmatched to any gene: 3. The CDR3 has 15 amino acids. CDR1 and CDR2 (germline): MNHNS, SASEGT. The CDR3 region is CASRPGLANTGELFF. The CDR3 nucleotides are TGTGCCAGCAGGCCGGGACTAGCGAACACCGGGGAGCTGTTTTTT.

V is TRBV2 and J is TRBJ2-3; D perhaps matches TRBD2 (6 bases). V was shortened by 4 bases and J by 4 bases, with 9 bases between the two germline ends. Germline values: CDR1 SNHLY, CDR2 FYNNEI. This CDR3 spans 13 amino acids. The CDR3 sequence is CASSGLVPDTQYF. DNA for the CDR3: TGTGCCAGCAGTGGACTAGTTCCAGATACGCAGTATTTT.

This chain joins TRBV7-2 and TRBJ2-3; 8 bases map to TRBD1. Trimming removed 2 bases from V and 1 base from J; junction bases left unmatched: 2. The germline V gene encodes CDR1 SGHTA and CDR2 FQGNSA. CDR3 length: 15 amino acids. The CDR3 DNA is TGTGCCAGCAGCTTACCGGGACAGGGCACAGATACGCAGTATTTT. Translation gives CASSLPGQGTDTQYF.

The rearrangement joins TRBV7-2 to TRBJ2-3; the D gene is possibly TRBD2 (5 bases). V was cut by 5 bases and J by 2 bases, with 17 bases left in between. CDR1 and CDR2 (germline): SGHTA, FQGNSA. The CDR3 is 16 residues long. CDR3 loop: CASSRRGSGNTDTQYF. CDR3 nucleotide sequence: TGTGCCAGCAGCCGAAGAGGGAGCGGAAACACAGATACGCAGTATTTT.